The rows below give T cell receptor beta chains drawn from one sample of a study of Ad26.COV2.S vaccination and SARS-CoV-2 variants. Sequenced by immunoSEQ multiplex PCR; TCRdb stores in-frame clones only, minus some. The profile shows more than 350,000 clones, about 93% of them singletons. The sequences come from peripheral blood, collected in a trial of Ad26.COV2.S vaccine versus placebo. The receptors were sampled from a person between 18 and 59 years old who received the Ad26.COV2.S COVID-19 vaccine or a placebo. The CDR3 runs from the conserved cysteine through the conserved F or W. The D gene is left open where the match is weak. Expanded clones get a size class; other rows say once, few or many, or leave the size out.

CASSRGWGPNTEAFF TGTGCCAGCAGCCGAGGGTGGGGGCCGAACACTGAAGCTTTCTTT 15 NA NA TRBJ1-1 TRBV11-3
CASSMRNTLVKDTQYF TGTGCCAGTAGTATGAGGAACACACTGGTGAAAGATACGCAGTATTTT 16 NA NA TRBJ2-3 TRBV19
CASSLGRGGSYEQYF TGTGCCAGCAGCTTGGGGAGGGGCGGCTCCTACGAGCAGTACTTC 15 few NA TRBJ2-7 TRBV5-4
CASRPDRGNNSPLHF TGTGCCAGTAGACCCGACCGGGGGAATAATTCACCCCTCCACTTT 15 NA NA TRBJ1-6 TRBV19
CASIDLSEGSYEQYF TGTGCCAGCATTGACCTCTCCGAGGGCTCCTACGAGCAGTACTTC 15 NA NA TRBJ2-7 TRBV27
CASSLPGAPGGYTF TGTGCCAGTAGCCTCCCGGGGGCGCCGGGTGGCTACACCTTC 14 NA NA TRBJ1-2 TRBV19
CATSTPEANQPQHF TGTGCCACCAGCACGCCAGAGGCCAATCAGCCCCAGCATTTT 14 NA NA TRBJ1-5 TRBV15
CASSPTGVNNSPLHF TGTGCCAGCAGTCCTACAGGGGTTAATAATTCACCCCTCCACTTT 15 NA TRBD1 TRBJ1-6 TRBV28
CASSLARRQGSFLSSYNEQFF TGTGCCAGCAGCTTAGCACGTCGGCAGGGCAGCTTCCTGAGCTCCTACAATGAGCAGTTCTTC 21 NA NA TRBJ2-1 TRBV7-2
CASSSLGHMNTEAFF TGTGCCAGCAGCTCTCTTGGGCACATGAACACTGAAGCTTTCTTT 15 NA NA TRBJ1-1 TRBV7-3
CASRTAYNQPQHF TGTGCCAGCAGGACGGCTTACAATCAGCCCCAGCATTTT 13 NA NA TRBJ1-5 TRBV2
CASSPYRESTDTQYF TGTGCCAGCAGCCCCTATCGGGAGAGCACAGATACGCAGTATTTT 15 NA NA TRBJ2-3 TRBV5-4
CASRKGGRGEQPQHF TGTGCCAGCCGCAAAGGGGGCCGGGGGGAGCAGCCCCAGCATTTT 15 NA TRBD1 TRBJ1-5 TRBV28
CASSYSADQNYGYTF TGTGCCAGCAGTTACTCGGCAGACCAGAACTATGGCTACACCTTC 15 NA NA TRBJ1-2 TRBV6-5
CASSLGGVSGRIQPQHF TGTGCCAGCAGCTTAGGGGGGGTCAGTGGGAGAATTCAGCCCCAGCATTTT 17 NA NA TRBJ1-5 TRBV7-9
CASSLHYRGFYEQYF TGTGCCAGCAGCCTGCACTACAGGGGTTTCTACGAGCAGTACTTC 15 NA TRBD1 TRBJ2-7 TRBV7-9
CASSFPGGRGVETQYF TGTGCCAGCAGTTTCCCCGGTGGCAGGGGAGTAGAGACCCAGTACTTC 16 once NA TRBJ2-5 TRBV28
CAIRGAAGLGEQYF TGTGCCATCAGGGGGGCAGCGGGACTAGGCGAGCAGTACTTC 14 NA TRBD2 TRBJ2-7 TRBV10-3
CASSPVPYEQYF TGTGCCAGCAGTCCCGTTCCCTACGAGCAGTACTTC 12 NA NA TRBJ2-7 TRBV28
CASSLVPDGPGREQYF TGTGCCAGCAGCTTGGTACCGGACGGGCCAGGGAGAGAGCAGTACTTC 16 NA NA TRBJ2-7 TRBV5-4
CASSPFGTGEYEQYF TGTGCCAGCAGCCCCTTTGGGACAGGTGAATACGAGCAGTACTTC 15 NA TRBD1 TRBJ2-7 TRBV7-3
CASSKQAGTYNEQFF TGTGCCAGCAGCAAACAGGCGGGAACCTACAATGAGCAGTTCTTC 15 NA NA TRBJ2-1 TRBV5-4
CASSPSPVDRDGYTF TGTGCCAGCTCACCGAGTCCGGTAGACAGGGATGGCTACACCTTC 15 NA TRBD1 TRBJ1-2 TRBV18
CASSQTSGSGAGTQYF TGCGCCAGCAGCCAAACTAGCGGGAGTGGGGCAGGTACGCAGTATTTT 16 NA TRBD2 TRBJ2-3 TRBV4-1
CASSSTSGYEQYF TGTGCCAGCAGCTCTACTAGCGGGTACGAGCAGTACTTC 13 NA TRBD2 TRBJ2-7 TRBV5-5
CASSQDVAGASYNEQFF TGCGCCAGCAGCCAAGATGTAGCGGGAGCGTCCTACAATGAGCAGTTCTTC 17 NA TRBD2 TRBJ2-1 TRBV4-3
CASSQDPAGTTLSYNEQFF TGCGCCAGCAGCCAAGATCCAGCGGGCACCACCCTCTCCTACAATGAGCAGTTCTTC 19 NA NA TRBJ2-1 TRBV4-3
CASSVGEFSNQPQHF TGTGCCAGCAGCGTAGGGGAATTTAGCAATCAGCCCCAGCATTTT 15 NA NA TRBJ1-5 TRBV9
CAISVREGADTQYF TGTGCCATCAGTGTACGGGAGGGGGCAGATACGCAGTATTTT 14 NA TRBD2 TRBJ2-3 TRBV10-3
CARSLDERGDNSPLHF TGTGCCAGAAGCTTGGACGAGAGGGGGGATAATTCACCCCTCCACTTT 16 NA NA TRBJ1-6 TRBV5-3
CATSRDLDKLADGYTF TGTGCCACCAGCAGAGATCTTGACAAACTCGCGGATGGCTACACCTTC 16 NA NA TRBJ1-2 TRBV15
CASSLAADRADEKLFF TGCGCCAGCAGCCTGGCTGCGGACAGGGCGGACGAAAAACTGTTTTTT 16 NA TRBD1 TRBJ1-4 TRBV4-1
CASSILGTGPVADTQYF TGTGCCAGTAGTATCCTCGGGACAGGGCCCGTCGCAGATACGCAGTATTTT 17 once TRBD1 TRBJ2-3 TRBV19
CAISESRGPQGGYGYTF TGTGCCATCAGTGAGTCGAGGGGACCACAGGGTGGCTATGGCTACACCTTC 17 NA NA TRBJ1-2 TRBV10-3
CASSFPGNTIYF TGTGCCAGCTCATTCCCTGGAAACACCATATATTTT 12 NA NA TRBJ1-3 TRBV18
CASSPPPSGSTGELFF TGTGCCAGCTCACCACCGCCTAGCGGGAGCACCGGGGAGCTGTTTTTT 16 NA TRBD2 TRBJ2-2 TRBV18
CAISEGHKFF TGTGCCATCAGTGAAGGGCATAAGTTCTTC 10 NA NA TRBJ2-1 TRBV10-3
CASSLVAGFSYNEQFF TGTGCCAGCAGCTTAGTTGCGGGATTCTCCTACAATGAGCAGTTCTTC 16 NA NA TRBJ2-1 TRBV11-2
CASSGRLPNYEQYF TGTGCCAGCAGCGGTCGACTACCTAACTACGAGCAGTACTTC 14 NA NA TRBJ2-7 TRBV5-6
CATSGGTGAIFDTQYF TGTGCCACCAGTGGAGGTACAGGGGCTATATTTGATACGCAGTATTTT 16 NA TRBD1 TRBJ2-3 TRBV24-1
CASSLRGNSPLHF TGTGCCAGCAGTTTGAGGGGGAATTCACCCCTCCACTTT 13 NA NA TRBJ1-6 TRBV12-3/TRBV12-4
CASSLVRRGSDTQYF TGCGCCAGCAGCTTGGTCCGTAGGGGCTCAGATACGCAGTATTTT 15 NA NA TRBJ2-3 TRBV5-1
CASSLGVTLGTDTQYF TGCGCCAGCAGCTTGGGAGTCACCTTGGGCACAGATACGCAGTATTTT 16 NA NA TRBJ2-3 TRBV5-1
CASSSMTGETQYF TGTGCCAGCAGCTCTATGACAGGAGAGACCCAGTACTTC 13 once NA TRBJ2-5 TRBV7-9
CASSVGQVMNTEAFF TGTGCCAGCAGCGTAGGACAGGTTATGAACACTGAAGCTTTCTTT 15 NA TRBD1 TRBJ1-1 TRBV2
CASSVRETGVAHEQYF TGTGCCAGCAGCGTACGGGAAACGGGAGTGGCCCACGAGCAGTACTTC 16 NA NA TRBJ2-7 TRBV9